These 31 T cell receptor beta chains came from one sample sequenced in a study of cytomegalovirus exposure and HLA in healthy donors (dated by TCRdb to the late 2010s). Libraries were prepared through the immunoSEQ multiplex PCR assay. The multiplex PCR relied on a mix of 60 forward primers for TCR Vbeta segments and 13 reverse primers for TCR Jbeta segments. Sourced from immuneACCESS, this table was stored by TCRdb with only in-frame sequences that have V and J called. A share of the clones is absent; for the studies checked, an unresolved V gene accounts for under half, and the remainder has no known explanation. This sample gives around 240,000 clones in total; 82% of them show up just once. Jointly, the top ten make up 5% to 6% of the sample. Specimen: PBMCs. The receptors were sampled from a woman aged 40 to 50 in good health and CMV-seropositive.

The V and J genes are TRBV5-1 and TRBJ2-7; D gene unclear. Trimming took off 1 base at V and 3 bases at J, with 11 bases between the two ends. In germline, CDR1 is SGHRS, CDR2 YFSETQ. CDR3 size: 14 residues. CDR3: CASSLSQAYYEQYF. The CDR3 bases are TGCGCCAGCAGCTTGAGTCAGGCATACTACGAGCAGTACTTC. The full variable domain, completed using reference TRBV5-1 and TRBJ2-7, is KAGVTQTPRYLIKTRGQQVTLSCSPISGHRSVSWYQQTPGQGLQFLFEYFSETQRNKGNFPGRFSGRQFSNSRSEMNVSTLELGDSALYLCASSLSQAYYEQYFGPGTRLTVT.

The chain couples TRBV6-5 to TRBJ2-7; D is ambiguous. The CDR3 covers 14 residues. Germline CDR1 is MNHEY and CDR2 is SVGAGI. V gave up 8 bases and J gave up 2 bases, with 16 bases separating them. The CDR3 region has the DNA TGTGCCAGCCGTCCCGGGTTCAGTACCTACGAGCAGTACTTC. Protein product: CASRPGFSTYEQYF.

The V gene is TRBV9, the J gene TRBJ1-4; weak D call: TRBD1 (6 bases). The germline V gene encodes CDR1 SGDLS and CDR2 YYNGEE. V was pared by 3 bases and J by 1 base, with 7 bases between. The CDR3 covers 14 residues. The CDR3 region has the DNA TGTGCCAGCAGCGAGACAGGAACTAATGAAAAACTGTTTTTT. Protein sequence: CASSETGTNEKLFF.

This chain connects TRBV5-1 to TRBJ1-1; 8 bases agree with TRBD1. The ends lost 4 bases at V and 1 base at J; junction bases unmatched: 6. CDR3 length: 15 amino acids. CDR1 and CDR2 from the germline V gene are SGHRS and YFSETQ. Written as DNA, the CDR3 is TGCGCCAGCAGCCTACAGGGGGGCACGAACACTGAAGCTTTCTTT. As protein: CASSLQGGTNTEAFF.

This clone was counted a few times. The V call is TRBV28, the J call TRBJ1-5; no definite D call. Trimming left V 3 bases short and J 6 bases short, with 12 bases between. Germline loops: CDR1 MDHEN, CDR2 SYDVKM. This CDR3 has 14 amino acids. The CDR3 sequence: CASSFVGLGQPQHF. The CDR3, as DNA: TGTGCCAGCAGTTTCGTTGGGCTCGGTCAGCCCCAGCATTTT.

The chain is built from TRBV19 and TRBJ2-3; 7 bases align to TRBD1. The CDR3 contains 15 residues. Germline V CDR1 and CDR2: LNHDA, SQIVND (reference sequence). The V gene end was trimmed by 6 bases and the J gene end by 2 bases; junction bases not matched to a gene: 8. CDR3 protein: CASRVGGAFTDTQYF. CDR3 in DNA: TGTGCCAGTAGGGTAGGGGGCGCTTTCACAGATACGCAGTATTTT.

The rearrangement uses TRBV6-4 and TRBJ1-1; possible D gene TRBD1, 6 bases. The CDR3 spans 14 residues. V was trimmed by 9 bases and J by 7 bases, leaving 21 bases between them. The germline CDR1 and CDR2 sequences are MRHNA and SNTAGT. CDR3 bases: TGTGCCAGTTCGGCAGGGGCCCTGGTAGGTGAAGCTTTCTTT. Residues: CASSAGALVGEAFF.

V and J are TRBV7-9 and TRBJ1-1; a possible D gene is TRBD1 (5 bases). Looked up from germline, CDR1 is SEHNR and CDR2 is FQNEAQ (reference sequence). This CDR3 spans 13 amino acids. The V gene lost 1 base and the J gene lost 5 bases, with 8 bases spanning the gap. The CDR3 region has the DNA TGTGCCAGCAGCTTAGAATCAGGGACTGAAGCTTTCTTT. Protein product: CASSLESGTEAFF.

The gene calls are TRBV29-1 and TRBJ2-7; 9 nucleotides line up with TRBD2. V gave up 4 bases and J gave up 2 bases; unmatched junction bases: 9. The V gene's germline CDR1 is SQVTM and CDR2 ANQGSEA. CDR3 length: 15 residues. The CDR3 loop is CSVAQSGRLPYEQYF. CDR3 nucleotide sequence: TGCAGCGTTGCCCAGAGCGGGAGGCTCCCCTACGAGCAGTACTTC.

V gene TRBV5-1 combines with J gene TRBJ1-1, with D unresolved. This CDR3 region has 16 residues. Germline V gene sequence: CDR1 SGHRS, CDR2 YFSETQ. The V gene lost 3 bases and the J gene lost 4 bases, with 19 bases spanning the gap. The CDR3 nucleotides read TGCGCCAGCAGCTCCCCGATTCGGGGAGGGAGCACTGAAGCTTTCTTT. Its protein is CASSSPIRGGSTEAFF.

This rearrangement joins TRBV2 to TRBJ1-4; 7 positions match TRBD1. Germline V gene lookup returns CDR1 SNHLY and CDR2 FYNNEI. The CDR3 runs 15 residues. Germline trimming cut 3 bases from V and 2 bases from J; bases unmatched to any gene: 3. CDR3 DNA: TGTGCCAGCAGTGATCTGGACAGGACTAATGAAAAACTGTTTTTT. Protein sequence: CASSDLDRTNEKLFF.

The chain is built from TRBV7-2 and TRBJ2-1; 8 positions agree with TRBD1. The J segment lost 5 bases and the V segment lost 5 bases, leaving 5 bases of the junction unmatched. CDR3 length: 14 residues. Germline V gene lookup returns CDR1 SGHTA and CDR2 FQGNSA. The CDR3 nucleotides are TGTGCCAGCAGCACGGACAGGGTCAACAATGAGCAGTTCTTC. This encodes CASSTDRVNNEQFF. Combining the CDR3 with reference TRBV7-2 and TRBJ2-1 gives the whole variable domain GAGVSQSPSNKVTEKGKDVELRCDPISGHTALYWYRQSLGQGLEFLIYFQGNSAPDKSGLPSDRFSAERTGGSVSTLTIQRTQQEDSAVYLCASSTDRVNNEQFFGPGTRLTVL.

The chain carries TRBV4-1 and TRBJ2-7; no clear D. Trimming left V 2 bases short and J 2 bases short, with 13 bases between. Germline CDR1 MGHRA, CDR2 YSYEKL. This CDR3 is 15 amino acids long. In DNA form, the CDR3 reads TGCGCCAGCAGCCAATCGATTATGCCTACCTACGAGCAGTACTTC. Protein: CASSQSIMPTYEQYF.

This rearrangement joins TRBV13 to TRBJ1-1, with D unclear. The germline CDR1 and CDR2 sequences are PRHDT and FYEKMQ (reference sequence). V lost 7 bases and J 0 bases, leaving 18 bases between the germline ends. The CDR3 is 16 residues long. DNA for the CDR3: TGTGCCAGCACCCGCAGGAGAGGGAACATGAACACTGAAGCTTTCTTT. It encodes CASTRRRGNMNTEAFF.

The chain uses TRBV9 and TRBJ1-2; D possibly corresponds to TRBD1 (6 bases). The CDR3 runs 12 residues. The germline V gene has CDR1 SGDLS and CDR2 YYNGEE. The V and J ends lost 7 bases and 8 bases respectively, with 15 bases between them. The CDR3 nucleotides are TGTGCCAGCGGAGAGAGGGGGAGAGGCTACACCTTC. This gives the protein CASGERGRGYTF.

V gene TRBV19 combines with J gene TRBJ1-5; 9 positions agree with TRBD1. V gave up 6 bases and J gave up 6 bases; unmatched junction bases: 6. This CDR3 has 14 amino acids. Germline CDR1 LNHDA, CDR2 SQIVND (reference sequence). This CDR3 is CASSLGTGFQPQHF. In nucleotides, the CDR3 is TGTGCCAGTAGCCTAGGGACAGGGTTTCAGCCCCAGCATTTT. The whole variable domain, filled in from reference TRBV19 and TRBJ1-5, reads DGGITQSPKYLFRKEGQNVTLSCEQNLNHDAMYWYRQDPGQGLRLIYYSQIVNDFQKGDIAEGYSVSREKKESFPLTVTSAQKNPTAFYLCASSLGTGFQPQHFGDGTRLSIL.

The gene calls are TRBV19 and TRBJ2-1, with 8 bases fitting TRBD2. This CDR3 is built from 16 residues. Trimming took 3 bases from V and 3 from J; bases not matched to a gene: 7. CDR1 and CDR2 from the germline V gene are LNHDA and SQIVND (reference sequence). The CDR3 DNA sequence: TGTGCCAGTAGTATTAAGAGCGGGGGTCTCTACAATGAGCAGTTCTTC. Its translation is CASSIKSGGLYNEQFF.

The chain joins TRBV6-1 to TRBJ2-3; TRBD1 matches 8 bases. CDR3 size: 15 residues. CDR1 and CDR2 (germline): MNHNS, SASEGT. V dropped 7 bases and J dropped 2; count of bases not matched to a gene: 8. CDR3: CASNPTGVYTDTQYF. The CDR3 DNA is TGTGCCAGCAACCCGACAGGGGTCTACACAGATACGCAGTATTTT.

This chain joins TRBV10-1 and TRBJ2-1; no definite D call. V was shortened by 3 bases and J by 9 bases, with 18 bases between the two germline ends. CDR1 is WNHNN and CDR2 is SYGVQD in the germline V gene (reference sequence). The CDR3 consists of 15 residues. CDR3 in amino acids: CASSDPVSLSREQFF. For the CDR3, the DNA is TGCGCCAGCAGTGATCCCGTGTCCCTCTCCCGTGAGCAGTTCTTC.

The chain combines TRBV21-1 with TRBJ2-7; the table names TRBD1, a call not compared with the DNA. TRBV21-1 is reported as a pseudogene. This CDR3 is built from 13 residues. For the CDR3, the DNA is TGTGCCAGCGGTATCAGGGCCTCCTACGAGCAGTACTTC. Translation gives CASGIRASYEQYF.

V is TRBV11-1 and J is TRBJ2-5; D possibly corresponds to TRBD2 (5 bases). V was pared by 0 bases and J by 4 bases, with 6 bases between. Per germline, CDR1 SGHAT and CDR2 FQDESV (reference sequence). This CDR3 spans 13 amino acids. In nucleotides, the CDR3 is TGTGCCAGCAGCTTAGCGGGAGTAGAGACCCAGTACTTC. Translating it yields CASSLAGVETQYF.

V is TRBV4-2 and J is TRBJ1-3; perhaps TRBD1 as D (5 bases). Germline-derived CDR1 and CDR2 are LGHNA and YNFKEQ. This CDR3 region has 19 residues. V was pared by 0 bases and J by 0 bases, with 18 bases between. Here the CDR3 reads CASSQERVGRTFSGNTIYF. The CDR3 bases are TGTGCCAGCAGCCAAGAACGGGTGGGTAGGACATTCTCTGGAAACACCATATATTTT.

This sequence joins TRBV28 and TRBJ2-7; 9 bases agree with TRBD2. The CDR3 runs to 14 residues. Looked up from germline, CDR1 is MDHEN and CDR2 is SYDVKM. V shed 6 bases, J shed 2 bases, and the junction held 5 bases outside the gene matches. CDR3 nucleotide sequence: TGTGCCAGCAGGTCGACTAGCGGAGCCTACGAGCAGTACTTC. Its translation: CASRSTSGAYEQYF.

The chain is built from TRBV19 and TRBJ2-1, with a weak D call TRBD2 (6 bases). V was shortened by 5 bases and J by 6 bases, with 20 bases between the two germline ends. The V gene's germline CDR1 is LNHDA and CDR2 SQIVND (reference sequence). The CDR3 totals 16 residues. The CDR3 loop reads CASSDGGAVLGNEQFF. As DNA, the CDR3 is TGTGCCAGTAGTGACGGCGGGGCTGTCCTGGGCAATGAGCAGTTCTTC. The complete variable domain, with remaining parts taken from reference TRBV19 and TRBJ2-1, reads DGGITQSPKYLFRKEGQNVTLSCEQNLNHDAMYWYRQDPGQGLRLIYYSQIVNDFQKGDIAEGYSVSREKKESFPLTVTSAQKNPTAFYLCASSDGGAVLGNEQFFGPGTRLTVL.

The rearrangement links TRBV4-3 to TRBJ1-1; 7 nucleotides align to TRBD1. The CDR3 extends over 15 amino acids. With 0 bases clipped from V and 4 bases from J, the junction kept 5 bases outside the gene matches. From germline, CDR1 is LGHNA and CDR2 YSLEER. In nucleotides, the CDR3 is TGCGCCAGCAGCCAAGAGAGGGCAGGGGGCACTGAAGCTTTCTTT. Amino acid sequence: CASSQERAGGTEAFF.

This clone was seen a handful of times. The chain employs TRBV7-2 and TRBJ1-4; 8 bases match TRBD1. This CDR3 is built from 16 residues. J was trimmed by 3 bases and V by 4 bases; bases with no gene match: 7. Germline CDR1 and CDR2: SGHTA and FQGNSA. The chain's CDR3 is CASSSSRGRSNEKLFF. The DNA for the CDR3 is TGTGCCAGCAGCTCCAGCAGGGGGCGTTCTAATGAAAAACTGTTTTTT.

This rearrangement joins TRBV6-5 to TRBJ2-1; TRBD2 matches at 9 bases. Trimming took 0 bases from V and 7 from J; bases not matched to a gene: 7. CDR1 and CDR2 (germline): MNHEY, SVGAGI. The CDR3 consists of 16 residues. The CDR3 DNA reads as TGTGCCAGCAGTTACTCGGGACTAGCCCCTTCAAATGAGCAGTTCTTC. This codes for CASSYSGLAPSNEQFF.

Details on this clone: Other DNA sequences from this sample encode an identical CDR3 as well. The chain is built from TRBV5-1 and TRBJ2-7; D gene ambiguous. Trimming took off 0 bases at V and 1 base at J, with 5 bases between the two ends. CDR1 is SGHRS and CDR2 is YFSETQ in the germline V gene. This CDR3 is built from 13 residues. The CDR3 DNA is TGCGCCAGCAGCTTGGGGGCTTCCTACGAGCAGTACTTC. It codes for CASSLGASYEQYF.

This clone was counted only a few times. The chain joins TRBV13 to TRBJ2-3; D not resolved. V lost 3 bases, J lost 0 bases, and 7 bases lay in between. This CDR3 spans 14 amino acids. The germline V gene encodes CDR1 PRHDT and CDR2 FYEKMQ (reference sequence). CDR3 bases: TGTGCCAGCAGCTTGCAGGCTAGCACAGATACGCAGTATTTT. The encoded protein is CASSLQASTDTQYF.

The chain combines TRBV25-1 with TRBJ2-5, with 8 nucleotides matching TRBD1. Judging by the DNA end, TRBJ2-7 fits better; the J call may be wrong. In germline, CDR1 is MGHDK, CDR2 SYGVNS. This CDR3 spans 14 amino acids. Here the CDR3 DNA reads TGTGCCAGCAGTCCTGGACAGGGTTCCTACGAGCAGTACTTC. Amino acids: CASSPGQGSYEQYF.

The chain employs TRBV7-2 and TRBJ1-5; TRBD1 matches at 7 bases. This CDR3 is built from 13 residues. Germline V gene sequence: CDR1 SGHTA, CDR2 FQGNSA. V was pared by 7 bases and J by 9 bases, with 9 bases of the junction left unmatched. The CDR3 nucleotides are TGTGCCAGCAACCCGGACAGGACCGGGCCCCAGCATTTT. This gives the protein CASNPDRTGPQHF.